This TCR beta chain was sequenced for a study of cytomegalovirus exposure and HLA in healthy donors. This CDR3 comprises 19 residues. Trimming cost V 1 base and J 1 base, with 22 bases left between them. Germline CDR1 SGHVS, CDR2 FQNEAQ. The PCR made use of 60 Vbeta and 13 Jbeta primers. This table comes from immunoSEQ multiplex PCR, and its TCRdb copy is limited to in-frame clones, with some not included. The sample includes over 90,000 clones, under 80% of them seen just once. Source material: PBMCs. This TCR was sampled from a woman between 18 and 29 years old in good health and CMV-seropositive. This sequence joins TRBV7-8 and TRBJ1-1; D might be TRBD1 (5 bases). As DNA, the CDR3 is TGTGCCAGCAGCTTAGTGTCCCTGCGGATTCAGGGCGAGAACACTGAAGCTTTCTTT. It specifies CASSLVSLRIQGENTEAFF.